A selection of T cell receptor beta chains follows, all from one sample in a study of kidney transplant recipient with SARS-CoV-2 infection. MiXCR, run by TCRdb on the reads, gives a single entry per CDR3 protein. Of 200,000 to 300,000 distinct CDR3 sequences listed, more than 25% are singletons. This specimen consisted of a blood sample, obtained at baseline and between days 110 and 120 from a kidney transplant recipient. The source of these receptors is a male patient aged 30 to 39 who had COVID-19 and was a kidney transplant recipient. Some T cells could come from the graft donor. Both conserved end residues are part of each CDR3. The order of the fields is J gene, D gene, V gene, CDR3 protein. A D gene is named only where the DNA matches it firmly.

j_gene: TRBJ2-3; d_gene: TRBD2; v_gene: TRBV7-2; CDR3aa: CASSVRDYPQHTQYF
j_gene: TRBJ2-6; d_gene: TRBD1; v_gene: TRBV6-2/TRBV6-3; CDR3aa: CASSYAGGSGANVLTF
j_gene: TRBJ2-7; d_gene: NA; v_gene: TRBV14; CDR3aa: CASSHGWGYEQYF
j_gene: TRBJ2-7; d_gene: NA; v_gene: TRBV15; CDR3aa: CATSRDIAGYEQYF
j_gene: TRBJ1-2; d_gene: NA; v_gene: TRBV5-6; CDR3aa: CASFTFNSRKTCGYTF
j_gene: TRBJ2-1; d_gene: TRBD2; v_gene: TRBV2; CDR3aa: CASSEVVAGGYNEQFF
j_gene: TRBJ2-7; d_gene: NA; v_gene: TRBV4-3; CDR3aa: CASSQEVSSKTVLYEQYF
j_gene: TRBJ2-3; d_gene: TRBD1; v_gene: TRBV27; CDR3aa: CASRRDSRTDTQYF
j_gene: TRBJ1-2; d_gene: NA; v_gene: TRBV4-2; CDR3aa: CASSDHSKGWKTYGYTF
j_gene: TRBJ2-5; d_gene: NA; v_gene: TRBV3-1; CDR3aa: CASSSMDPISFSETQYF
j_gene: TRBJ1-2; d_gene: NA; v_gene: TRBV7-9; CDR3aa: CASSSFSYHGKTYGYTF
j_gene: TRBJ1-1; d_gene: NA; v_gene: TRBV27; CDR3aa: CASRMGTEAFF
j_gene: TRBJ2-2; d_gene: TRBD2; v_gene: TRBV5-6; CDR3aa: CASSRGTSGPNTGELFF
j_gene: TRBJ2-2; d_gene: TRBD2; v_gene: TRBV28; CDR3aa: CASSLTSGTTGELFF
j_gene: TRBJ2-2; d_gene: NA; v_gene: TRBV6-2/TRBV6-3; CDR3aa: CASSPPRQSGNTGELFF
j_gene: TRBJ1-2; d_gene: NA; v_gene: TRBV12-2; CDR3aa: CASRQELTPRKTYGYTF
j_gene: TRBJ2-3; d_gene: TRBD2; v_gene: TRBV5-1; CDR3aa: CASRPRGVAGGLSTDTQYF
j_gene: TRBJ1-5; d_gene: NA; v_gene: TRBV27; CDR3aa: CASSFSRVQPQHF
j_gene: TRBJ2-5; d_gene: NA; v_gene: TRBV7-6; CDR3aa: CASSPRVSETQYF
j_gene: TRBJ1-2; d_gene: NA; v_gene: TRBV6-6; CDR3aa: CASSGSLGGRKTYGYTF
j_gene: TRBJ2-7; d_gene: NA; v_gene: TRBV12-3/TRBV12-4; CDR3aa: CASSELSYEQYF
j_gene: TRBJ1-2; d_gene: NA; v_gene: TRBV20-1; CDR3aa: CSASAELFRKTYGYTF
j_gene: TRBJ2-7; d_gene: NA; v_gene: TRBV3-1; CDR3aa: CASQRGSEQYF
j_gene: TRBJ1-2; d_gene: NA; v_gene: TRBV6-1; CDR3aa: CASSVTWECRKTYGYTF
j_gene: TRBJ2-6; d_gene: NA; v_gene: TRBV10-3; CDR3aa: CAISGGLGANVLTF
j_gene: TRBJ2-2; d_gene: TRBD2; v_gene: TRBV10-3; CDR3aa: CAISDASGRAAGELFF
j_gene: TRBJ2-2; d_gene: TRBD2; v_gene: TRBV13; CDR3aa: CASSLDLADTGELFF
j_gene: TRBJ2-5; d_gene: NA; v_gene: TRBV5-1; CDR3aa: CASSLVWGQETQYF
j_gene: TRBJ2-7; d_gene: TRBD1; v_gene: TRBV20-1; CDR3aa: CSARVGDRANEQYF
j_gene: TRBJ2-3; d_gene: TRBD2; v_gene: TRBV20-1; CDR3aa: CSAPGASGDTLYF
j_gene: TRBJ2-1; d_gene: TRBD2; v_gene: TRBV24-1; CDR3aa: CATSDPGRGVGVNEQFF
j_gene: TRBJ1-2; d_gene: NA; v_gene: TRBV10-1; CDR3aa: CVSSGILRSRKTYGYTF
j_gene: TRBJ1-5; d_gene: NA; v_gene: TRBV10-2; CDR3aa: CASTDERPQHF
j_gene: TRBJ1-2; d_gene: NA; v_gene: TRBV6-5; CDR3aa: CASSWRASMRKTYGYTF
j_gene: TRBJ1-2; d_gene: NA; v_gene: TRBV11-3; CDR3aa: CASSTWFDLGKTYGYTF
j_gene: TRBJ1-2; d_gene: NA; v_gene: TRBV25-1; CDR3aa: CASSERKELGKTYGYTF
j_gene: TRBJ2-3; d_gene: NA; v_gene: TRBV28; CDR3aa: CASSLFLASTDTQYF
j_gene: TRBJ1-3; d_gene: NA; v_gene: TRBV19; CDR3aa: CATRAGPGNTIYF
j_gene: TRBJ2-5; d_gene: TRBD1; v_gene: TRBV7-6; CDR3aa: CASSRWDEGGGETQYF
j_gene: TRBJ2-3; d_gene: NA; v_gene: TRBV5-1; CDR3aa: CASSPEGLTTDTQYF
j_gene: TRBJ2-5; d_gene: NA; v_gene: TRBV12-3/TRBV12-4; CDR3aa: CASSSDSIFQYF
j_gene: TRBJ2-3; d_gene: TRBD1; v_gene: TRBV24-1; CDR3aa: CATSDSGTGGTDTQYF
j_gene: TRBJ1-2; d_gene: TRBD1; v_gene: TRBV18; CDR3aa: CASSPGGQGSYGYTF
j_gene: TRBJ1-2; d_gene: NA; v_gene: TRBV6-9; CDR3aa: CASSPAEPYGKTYGYTF
j_gene: TRBJ1-2; d_gene: NA; v_gene: TRBV10-1; CDR3aa: CASSNWTRSRKTYGYTF